This entry lists 20 T cell receptor beta chains sequenced from one sample in a study of cytomegalovirus exposure and HLA in healthy donors. The data were produced by immunoSEQ multiplex PCR, yet TCRdb's version contains in-frame clones alone and is incomplete. The sample yields 250,000 or so clones, about 88% seen once. The sample comprised PBMCs. These receptors all come from a young man in good health and CMV-seropositive.

The chain employs TRBV10-3 and TRBJ2-2; D perhaps matches TRBD2 (7 bases). With 8 bases removed from V and 6 bases from J, the gap between germline ends came to 10 bases. Germline-derived CDR1 and CDR2 are ENHRY and SYGVKD. The CDR3 extends over 12 amino acids. CDR3 nucleotide sequence: TGTGCCATCGGAGGGGGGGCCGGGGAGCTGTTTTTT. This gives the protein CAIGGGAGELFF.

The J gene is TRBJ2-1, the V gene TRBV7-6; TRBD2 aligns across 14 bases. V dropped 5 bases and J dropped 6; count of bases not matched to a gene: 6. CDR1 and CDR2 from the germline V gene are SGHVS and FNYEAQ. The CDR3 sequence is 16 residues long. The CDR3 is CASSPSGLAGGNEQFF. DNA for the CDR3: TGTGCCAGCAGCCCCTCAGGACTAGCGGGAGGCAATGAGCAGTTCTTC. The full variable domain, in which reference TRBV7-6 and TRBJ2-1 provide the parts outside the CDR3, is GAGVSQSPRYKVTKRGQDVALRCDPISGHVSLYWYRQALGQGPEFLTYFNYEAQQDKSGLPNDRFSAERPEGSISTLTIQRTEQRDSAMYRCASSPSGLAGGNEQFFGPGTRLTVL.

The gene calls are TRBV27 and TRBJ2-1; tentatively, D is TRBD1 (5 bases). This CDR3 region has 13 residues. Trimming took 2 bases from V and 6 from J, leaving 8 bases between them. Germline CDR1 MNHEY, CDR2 SMNVEV (reference sequence). The CDR3 coding sequence is TGTGCCAGCAGTTTACCCAGGGCCAATGAGCAGTTCTTC. This gives the protein CASSLPRANEQFF.

The rearrangement joins TRBV28 to TRBJ1-1; D is ambiguous. CDR1 and CDR2 (germline): MDHEN, SYDVKM. The CDR3 is 13 amino acids. Deletions cut 5 bases from V and 4 bases from J, with 11 bases between. CDR3 DNA sequence: TGTGCCAGCAGTCGGGATCAGCCCACTGAAGCTTTCTTT. This sequence encodes CASSRDQPTEAFF.

The chain carries TRBV5-1 and TRBJ2-5; D perhaps matches TRBD2 (5 bases). V was clipped by 4 bases and J by 3 bases, with 13 bases between them. This CDR3 region has 14 residues. Germline V lookup: CDR1 SGHRS, CDR2 YFSETQ. The CDR3 region has the DNA TGCGCCAGCAGCCCTAGAGGGTTGGAAGAGACCCAGTACTTC. This gives the protein CASSPRGLEETQYF. Supplemented by reference TRBV5-1 and TRBJ2-5, the full variable domain reads KAGVTQTPRYLIKTRGQQVTLSCSPISGHRSVSWYQQTPGQGLQFLFEYFSETQRNKGNFPGRFSGRQFSNSRSEMNVSTLELGDSALYLCASSPRGLEETQYFGPGTRLLVL.

This clone was recorded a few times. The rearrangement uses TRBV29-1 and TRBJ2-3, with D maybe TRBD2 (6 bases). Trimming pared 6 bases from V and 0 bases from J, leaving 16 bases between. Germline V lookup: CDR1 SQVTM, CDR2 ANQGSEA. This CDR3 region has 15 residues. CDR3 protein: CSVASGSTSTDTQYF. Here the CDR3 DNA reads TGCAGCGTAGCGAGCGGGTCAACTAGCACAGATACGCAGTATTTT.

This clone was observed a single time. The gene calls are TRBV11-3 and TRBJ2-7; 9 bases match TRBD1. V lost 5 bases to trimming and J lost 7 bases; unmatched junction nucleotides: 9. This CDR3 is built from 14 residues. From germline, CDR1 is SGHNT and CDR2 YENEEA. The DNA for the CDR3 is TGTGCCAGCAGCAAAGGACAGGGGTTTGGGGAGCAGTACTTC. Translating it yields CASSKGQGFGEQYF.

A word on this clone: This sample also contains other DNA sequences that code for the same CDR3. This chain joins TRBV7-7 and TRBJ1-1; 7 positions match TRBD1. Looked up from germline, CDR1 is SSHAT and CDR2 is FNYEAQ (reference sequence). Trimming at V came to 5 bases and at J to 2 bases, leaving 2 bases not matched to a gene. The CDR3 contains 13 residues. The CDR3 nucleotides are TGTGCCAGCAGCCGGGACAGAAACACTGAAGCTTTCTTT. Translated, it gives CASSRDRNTEAFF.

This clone was recorded only once. This chain links TRBV18 with TRBJ1-1; D is unresolved. This CDR3 contains 15 residues. V shed 6 bases and J shed 0 bases, with 14 bases lying between them. The germline V gene encodes CDR1 KGHSH and CDR2 LQKENI. The CDR3 sequence is CASSPMGKLNTEAFF. CDR3 DNA: TGTGCCAGCTCGCCTATGGGTAAGCTGAACACTGAAGCTTTCTTT. Using reference TRBV18 and TRBJ1-1 for the parts outside the CDR3, the full variable domain is NAGVMQNPRHLVRRRGQEARLRCSPMKGHSHVYWYRQLPEEGLKFMVYLQKENIIDESGMPKERFSAEFPKEGPSILRIQQVVRGDSAAYFCASSPMGKLNTEAFFGQGTRLTVV.

The chain recombines TRBV11-3 with TRBJ2-1; TRBD2 aligns across 14 bases. Germline V gives CDR1 SGHNT, CDR2 YENEEA. The CDR3 runs 15 residues. With 5 bases clipped from V and 8 bases from J, the junction kept 5 bases outside the gene matches. The DNA for the CDR3 is TGTGCCAGCAGCGGGACTAGCGGGAGCATCGATGAGCAGTTCTTC. This gives the protein CASSGTSGSIDEQFF.

The rearrangement joins TRBV28 to TRBJ2-5; 7 positions agree with TRBD2. Trimming at V came to 5 bases and at J to 4 bases, leaving 7 bases not matched to a gene. The CDR3 is made up of 14 amino acids. The germline V gene has CDR1 MDHEN and CDR2 SYDVKM. For the CDR3, the DNA is TGTGCCAGCAGTACCCGGGACTACCTAGAGACCCAGTACTTC. Encoded protein: CASSTRDYLETQYF.

V is TRBV6-4 and J is TRBJ2-7; 8 bases are a match to TRBD2. The germline V gene has CDR1 MRHNA and CDR2 SNTAGT. J lost 4 bases, V lost 2 bases, and 7 bases had no gene match. This CDR3 comprises 15 residues. The DNA for the CDR3 is TGTGCCAGCAGTGACCGATTAGCGGGAAGATACGAGCAGTACTTC. Protein sequence: CASSDRLAGRYEQYF.

V gene TRBV6-5 combines with J gene TRBJ1-1; 8 bases fit TRBD1. With V trimmed by 6 bases and J by 5 bases, 5 bases remained unmatched. CDR3 size: 13 residues. Germline loops: CDR1 MNHEY, CDR2 SVGAGI. The CDR3 sequence: CASRGTGPTEAFF. The CDR3 DNA reads as TGTGCCAGCAGGGGGACAGGACCAACTGAAGCTTTCTTT.

This clone was detected once. The genes are TRBV2 and TRBJ1-2; D is ambiguous. CDR3 length: 17 residues. Germline assignment: CDR1 SNHLY and CDR2 FYNNEI. Trimming took 0 bases from V and 1 from J, leaving 15 bases between them. The CDR3 DNA reads as TGTGCCAGCAGTGAAGCAGGGTCGACTGGAGTTAACTATGGCTACACCTTC. It encodes CASSEAGSTGVNYGYTF.

This rearrangement joins TRBV25-1 to TRBJ1-4; weak D call: TRBD1 (5 bases). V was trimmed by 3 bases and J by 6 bases, leaving 11 bases between them. This CDR3 has 14 amino acids. CDR1 and CDR2 (germline): MGHDK, SYGVNS. CDR3 coding DNA: TGTGCCAGCAGTGAGTGGGGGGGTGATGAAAAACTGTTTTTT. It encodes CASSEWGGDEKLFF. The full variable domain, rest sourced from reference TRBV25-1 and TRBJ1-4, is EADIYQTPRYLVIGTGKKITLECSQTMGHDKMYWYQQDPGMELHLIHYSYGVNSTEKGDLSSESTVSRIRTEHFPLTLESARPSHTSQYLCASSEWGGDEKLFFGSGTQLSVL.

V is TRBV19 and J is TRBJ1-2; D unclear. The V end was cut by 6 bases, the J end by 3 bases, with 14 bases between. CDR3 length equals 14 residues. CDR1 is LNHDA, CDR2 SQIVND, per germline (reference sequence). The DNA of the CDR3 is TGTGCCAGTAGGAAATCGGGAGTGTACTATGGCTACACCTTC. Protein product: CASRKSGVYYGYTF.

The chain employs TRBV18 and TRBJ1-1; D gene unclear. The germline V and J ends were trimmed by 2 bases and 3 bases, with 7 bases remaining between them. The CDR3 contains 13 residues. Germline-derived CDR1 and CDR2 are KGHSH and LQKENI. This chain's CDR3 is CASSPIQYTEAFF. For the CDR3, the DNA is TGTGCCAGCTCACCAATACAGTACACTGAAGCTTTCTTT.

This rearrangement joins TRBV7-8 to TRBJ2-2, with D perhaps TRBD2 (6 bases). The CDR3 runs to 16 residues. CDR1 SGHVS and CDR2 FQNEAQ come from the germline V gene. V lost 4 bases and J lost 4, with 16 bases in between. CDR3 sequence (DNA): TGTGCCAGCAGCTCCGCGACTAGTAGAGGCACCGGGGAGCTGTTTTTT. Residues: CASSSATSRGTGELFF.

This clone was detected only a few times. V usage is TRBV6-1 and J usage is TRBJ1-2, with a possible D match to TRBD1 (5 bases). The CDR3 loop spans 13 amino acids. Per the germline V gene, CDR1 is MNHNS and CDR2 is SASEGT. Trimming cost V 0 bases and J 8 bases, with 10 bases left between them. The CDR3 is CASSEASGQGYTF. CDR3 DNA: TGTGCCAGCAGTGAAGCCTCAGGGCAAGGCTACACCTTC.

CDR3 sequence: CASSAYRGAFSSGELFF. The DNA for the CDR3 is TGCGCCAGCAGCGCCTACCGGGGCGCTTTTAGTTCCGGGGAGCTGTTTTTT. The chain joins TRBV5-1 to TRBJ2-2; perhaps D is TRBD1 or TRBD2 (5 bases each). Germline V gives CDR1 SGHRS, CDR2 YFSETQ. This CDR3 has 17 amino acids. V lost 4 bases and J lost 6, with 22 bases in between.